This T cell receptor beta chain was documented in a study of blood T cell repertoires in COVID-19. In the study overall: Sample material is recorded as cDNA or gDNA derived from T cells, B-cell-depleted T cells, or PBMCs.

Germline assignment: CDR1 SEHNR and CDR2 FQNEAQ (reference sequence). CDR3 size: 13 residues. V was pared by 5 bases and J by 8 bases, with 12 bases between. Original processing methods: Amplification from reference gene primers served as the basis for estimated nucleated cell counts. The protocol was immunoSEQ multiplex PCR, while the TCRdb copy is restricted to in-frame clones and leaves out a portion. V and J calls and clone size are those listed in that table; D and trimming were worked out from the DNA. The repertoire consists of a few hundred thousand clones, with approximately 86% occurring once and the leading ten covering approximately 6.8%.

The receptor was isolated from a woman between 65 and 79 years old with active or convalescent COVID-19. The chain joins TRBV7-9 to TRBJ1-4; D gene ambiguous. Sequences were obtained from peripheral blood. CDR3 nucleotide sequence: TGTGCCAGCAGCCTCGACGGGAAAGAAAAACTGTTTTTT. Amino acids: CASSLDGKEKLFF. The full variable domain, its missing parts supplied by reference TRBV7-9 and TRBJ1-4, is DTGVSQNPRHKITKRGQNVTFRCDPISEHNRLYWYRQTLGQGPEFLTYFQNEAQLEKSRLLSDRFSAERPKGSFSTLEIQRTEQGDSAMYLCASSLDGKEKLFFGSGTQLSVL.